These T cell receptor beta chains were read from a single sample in a study of T-cell memory formation after mild COVID-19. TCRdb reanalysed the 5' RACE reads using MiXCR and keeps one entry per CDR3 protein. The repertoire holds about 190,000 distinct CDR3 sequences, with about 16% as singletons. The sequenced material came from PBMCs or a T cell subset sorted from them (not recorded which). These receptors originate from an adult woman who had mild COVID-19 (a few samples of this study predate the infection). Cell type and time point are not known. Each CDR3 is given with its conserved first and last residue. A D gene is named only where the DNA matches it firmly. Some rows have no size entry. The others give once, few or many, or a class for an expanded clone.

>TRBV30|-|TRBJ1-2|-
TGTGCCTACCAGTTAAATGGCTACACCTTC
CAYQLNGYTF
>TRBV6-1|-|TRBJ1-1|-
TGTGCCAGCAGTGGCCAGGGGACGGTTAGGACTGAAGCTTTCTTT
CASSGQGTVRTEAFF
>TRBV12-3/TRBV12-4|TRBD1|TRBJ1-2|few
TGTGCCAGCAATCAGGGGGCCTCTGCCTATGGCTACACCTTC
CASNQGASAYGYTF
>TRBV11-2|TRBD2|TRBJ2-1|few
TGTGCCAGCAGCCCAACACTAGCGGGGGGGCATGAGCAGTTCTTC
CASSPTLAGGHEQFF
>TRBV20-1|-|TRBJ1-5|-
TGCAGTGCTAACCCCCCGGGGAGGGGCAATCAGCCCCAGCATTTT
CSANPPGRGNQPQHF
>TRBV13|TRBD2|TRBJ2-1|-
TGTGCCAGCAGCCCCAGACTAGCGGGAGTCAATGAGCAGTTCTTC
CASSPRLAGVNEQFF
>TRBV9|-|TRBJ2-3|few
TGTGCCAGCAGCGCAGGGGCGAACAGGCGGGTGACAGATACGCAGTATTTT
CASSAGANRRVTDTQYF
>TRBV14|-|TRBJ1-1|-
TGTGCCAGCAGCCGCTCGACAGGATTATATGAAGCTTTCTTT
CASSRSTGLYEAFF
>TRBV29-1|-|TRBJ2-1|-
TGCAGCGTTGAAGGCCGAAGGCGGGGGCTTAACAATGAGCAGTTCTTC
CSVEGRRRGLNNEQFF
>TRBV4-3|-|TRBJ2-3|few
TGCGCCAGCAGCCAAGGGGGGGGACAGCTCAGCAGGACAGATACGCAGTATTTT
CASSQGGGQLSRTDTQYF
>TRBV6-4|-|TRBJ2-5|-
TGTGCCAGCAGTGAGGGGCCGGGCCAAGAGACCCAGTACTTC
CASSEGPGQETQYF
>TRBV11-2|-|TRBJ1-1|-
TGTGCCAGCAGCTCAACCCCCACGATGAACACTGAAGCTTTCTTT
CASSSTPTMNTEAFF
>TRBV5-1|-|TRBJ2-4|few
TGCGCCAGCAGCTTGGATCAGAGAAGGGTTCAGTACTTC
CASSLDQRRVQYF
>TRBV5-1|TRBD1|TRBJ2-5|few
TGCGCCAGCAGCTCCCAACAGGGGACCCGGGGGACCCAGTACTTC
CASSSQQGTRGTQYF
>TRBV6-6|TRBD1|TRBJ1-5|-
TGTGCCAGCAGTTCCTACGGCCGCCCGACAGGGCTGAGGCAGCCCCAGCATTTT
CASSSYGRPTGLRQPQHF
>TRBV5-1|TRBD1|TRBJ1-1|few
TGCGCCAGCAGCTTGGAGGGACAGGGCTGGGTGAACACTGAAGCTTTCTTT
CASSLEGQGWVNTEAFF
>TRBV29-1|-|TRBJ2-1|few
TGCAGCGTTTGGGATCTTCTCAATGAGCAGTTCTTC
CSVWDLLNEQFF